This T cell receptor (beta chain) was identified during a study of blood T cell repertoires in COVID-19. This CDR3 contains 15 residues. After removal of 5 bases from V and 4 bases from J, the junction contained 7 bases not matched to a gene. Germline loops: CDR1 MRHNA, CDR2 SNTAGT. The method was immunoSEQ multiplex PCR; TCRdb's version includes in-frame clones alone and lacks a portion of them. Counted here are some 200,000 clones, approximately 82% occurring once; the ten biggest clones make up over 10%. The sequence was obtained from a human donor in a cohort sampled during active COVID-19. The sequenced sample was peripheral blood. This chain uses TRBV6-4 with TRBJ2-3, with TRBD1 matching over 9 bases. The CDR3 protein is CASSLDRGSADTQYF. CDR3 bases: TGTGCCAGCAGTCTGGACAGGGGCTCGGCAGATACGCAGTATTTT.